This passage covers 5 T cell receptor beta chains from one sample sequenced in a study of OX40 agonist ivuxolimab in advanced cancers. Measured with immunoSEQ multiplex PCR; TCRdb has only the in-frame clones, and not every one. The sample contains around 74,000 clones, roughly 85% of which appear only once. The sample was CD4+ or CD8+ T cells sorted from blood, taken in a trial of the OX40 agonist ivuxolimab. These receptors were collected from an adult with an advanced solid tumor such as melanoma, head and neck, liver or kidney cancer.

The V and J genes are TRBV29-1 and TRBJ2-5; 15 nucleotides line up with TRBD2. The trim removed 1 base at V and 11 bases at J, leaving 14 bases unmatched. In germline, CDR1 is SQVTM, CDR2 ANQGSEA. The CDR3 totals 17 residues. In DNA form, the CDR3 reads TGCAGCGTTGAAGGATTGGGGACTAGCGGGGGGACGGCAGAGCAGTACTTC. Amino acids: CSVEGLGTSGGTAEQYF.

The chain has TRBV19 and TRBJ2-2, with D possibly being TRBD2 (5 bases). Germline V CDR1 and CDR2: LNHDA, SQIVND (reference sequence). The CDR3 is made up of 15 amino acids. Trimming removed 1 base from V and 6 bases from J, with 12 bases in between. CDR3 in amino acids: CASSIGGERAGELFF. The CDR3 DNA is TGTGCCAGTAGTATAGGTGGGGAGAGGGCCGGGGAGCTGTTTTTT.

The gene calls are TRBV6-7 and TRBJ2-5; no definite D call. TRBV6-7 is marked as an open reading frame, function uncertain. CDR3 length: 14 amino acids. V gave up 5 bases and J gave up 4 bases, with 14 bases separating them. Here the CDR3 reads CASSPPGRPETQYF. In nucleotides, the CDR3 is TGTGCCAGCAGTCCCCCCGGACGGCCAGAGACCCAGTACTTC.

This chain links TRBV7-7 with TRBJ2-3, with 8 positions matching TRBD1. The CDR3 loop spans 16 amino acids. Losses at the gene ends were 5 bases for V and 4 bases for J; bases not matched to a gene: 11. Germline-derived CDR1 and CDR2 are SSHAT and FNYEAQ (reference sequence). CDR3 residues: CASSLGQAGGADTQYF. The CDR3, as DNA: TGTGCCAGCAGCCTAGGCCAGGCAGGGGGCGCAGATACGCAGTATTTT.

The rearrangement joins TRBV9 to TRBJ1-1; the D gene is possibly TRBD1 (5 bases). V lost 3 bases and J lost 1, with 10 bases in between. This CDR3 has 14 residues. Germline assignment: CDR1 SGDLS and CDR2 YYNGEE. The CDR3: CASSGQTENTEAFF. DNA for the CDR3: TGTGCCAGCAGCGGACAGACAGAGAACACTGAAGCTTTCTTT.